The 28 T cell receptor beta chains given below trace back to one sample, sequenced in a study of OX40 agonist ivuxolimab in advanced cancers. Sequencing was performed with immunoSEQ multiplex PCR; in TCRdb, only in-frame clones are kept and a portion is missing. The sample includes tens of thousands of clones, nearly 90% of them seen just once. Specimen: CD4+ or CD8+ T cells sorted from blood, collected in a trial of the OX40 agonist ivuxolimab. These receptors came from an adult with an advanced solid tumor such as melanoma, head and neck, liver or kidney cancer.

This chain joins TRBV13 and TRBJ2-1; 8 bases agree with TRBD2. Per germline, CDR1 PRHDT and CDR2 FYEKMQ (reference sequence). The CDR3 sequence is 17 residues long. V was clipped by 5 bases and J by 4 bases; unmatched bases: 13. CDR3: CASSPAQAGDGYNEQFF. The CDR3 region has the DNA TGTGCCAGCAGCCCCGCCCAAGCGGGAGACGGGTACAATGAGCAGTTCTTC.

This clone was recorded once. The chain carries TRBV6-6 and TRBJ1-4; 7 positions agree with TRBD1. The CDR3 has 15 residues. The V and J ends lost 2 bases and 7 bases, in that order; junction bases with no gene match: 7. CDR1 and CDR2 (germline): MNHNY, SVGAGI (reference sequence). CDR3 bases: TGTGCCAGCAGTTACGCGACAGGGTCTGGTGAAAAACTGTTTTTT. Its protein product is CASSYATGSGEKLFF.

DNA of the CDR3: TGTGCCAGTAGTATAACCAGCGGGAGCCCCAATGAGCAGTTCTTC. Translated: CASSITSGSPNEQFF. J is TRBJ2-1 and V is TRBV19; 8 positions match TRBD2. V was clipped by 2 bases and J by 6 bases; unmatched bases: 6. The germline CDR1 and CDR2 sequences are LNHDA and SQIVND (reference sequence). The CDR3 spans 15 residues.

The chain recombines TRBV29-1 with TRBJ2-7; D gene uncertain. The germline V gene encodes CDR1 SQVTM and CDR2 ANQGSEA. With 0 bases removed from V and 3 bases from J, the gap between germline ends came to 9 bases. The CDR3 has 13 amino acids. The CDR3 coding sequence is TGCAGCGTTGAAGACCATACTTTCTACGAGCAGTACTTC. Translation gives CSVEDHTFYEQYF.

With respect to this clone: Additional DNA sequences in this sample encode the identical CDR3. This rearrangement joins TRBV5-4 to TRBJ2-7; D ambiguous. From germline, CDR1 is SGHNT and CDR2 YYREEE (reference sequence). The CDR3 contains 13 residues. Trimming took off 0 bases at V and 4 bases at J, with 8 bases between the two ends. CDR3 in DNA: TGTGCCAGCAGCTTGGGAGGACCTTACGAGCAGTACTTC. Encoded protein: CASSLGGPYEQYF.

V and J are TRBV25-1 and TRBJ2-7; D is tentatively TRBD1 or TRBD2 (5 bases each). This CDR3 is 13 amino acids long. Trimming stripped 4 bases from V and 0 bases from J, with 7 bases between. Germline CDR1 reads MGHDK; CDR2 reads SYGVNS. In DNA, the CDR3 is TGTGCCAGCAGTGTGAGGGGCTCCTACGAGCAGTACTTC. It yields the protein CASSVRGSYEQYF.

The rearrangement links TRBV19 to TRBJ2-7; a weak D match, TRBD1 (6 bases). Germline values: CDR1 LNHDA, CDR2 SQIVND (reference sequence). The CDR3 contains 13 residues. The V end was cut by 4 bases, the J end by 5 bases, with 12 bases between. As DNA, the CDR3 is TGTGCCAGTAGTACCGACAGGTTCCACGAGCAGTACTTC. Translation gives CASSTDRFHEQYF.

The V gene is TRBV13, the J gene TRBJ2-1; 10 bases are shared with TRBD1. J lost 5 bases, V lost 5 bases, and 3 bases had no gene match. Germline lookup yields CDR1 PRHDT and CDR2 FYEKMQ (reference sequence). This CDR3 has 14 residues. CDR3 protein: CASSLGTGDNEQFF. CDR3 nucleotides: TGTGCCAGCAGCCTGGGGACAGGGGACAATGAGCAGTTCTTC.

This clone has only one observation. The V gene is TRBV11-1, the J gene TRBJ2-5; the D gene is possibly TRBD2 (6 bases). Between the trimmed V and J ends, which lost 2 bases and 3 bases, there was a span of 10 bases. CDR1 is SGHAT and CDR2 is FQDESV in the germline V gene (reference sequence). The CDR3 is 14 residues long. The CDR3 DNA reads as TGTGCCAGCAGCTTAACCGGGAGTAAAGAGACCCAGTACTTC. Translation gives CASSLTGSKETQYF.

This sequence joins TRBV19 and TRBJ1-1, with D uncertain. This CDR3 contains 17 residues. Trimming removed 3 bases from V and 0 bases from J, with 17 bases in between. CDR1 is LNHDA and CDR2 is SQIVND in the germline V gene (reference sequence). Here the CDR3 reads CASSMSLVRAVNTEAFF. The CDR3 DNA reads as TGTGCCAGTAGTATGTCGCTGGTGAGGGCAGTGAACACTGAAGCTTTCTTT.

The chain uses TRBV27 and TRBJ2-7; D could derive from TRBD1 or TRBD2 (6 bases each). Trimming took 5 bases from V and 0 from J, leaving 14 bases between them. This CDR3 is 15 amino acids long. The germline V gene encodes CDR1 MNHEY and CDR2 SMNVEV (reference sequence). CDR3 residues: CASSPRGQSSYEQYF. The CDR3 DNA is TGTGCCAGCAGTCCCCGGGGGCAATCCTCCTACGAGCAGTACTTC.

This chain links TRBV19 with TRBJ2-7; D tentatively reads TRBD1 or TRBD2 (5 bases each). The CDR3 is 13 amino acids. Per germline, CDR1 LNHDA and CDR2 SQIVND (reference sequence). Trimming stripped 4 bases from V and 4 bases from J, with 11 bases between. CDR3 bases: TGTGCCAGTAGTACCCGGGACGGGTACGAGCAGTACTTC. Amino acids: CASSTRDGYEQYF.

The rearrangement joins TRBV19 to TRBJ2-2; TRBD2 aligns across 10 bases. V trimming: 3 bases; J trimming: 5 bases; junction bases outside the gene matches: 9. CDR1 is LNHDA and CDR2 is SQIVND in the germline V gene (reference sequence). The CDR3 runs to 17 residues. CDR3 residues: CASSITPLAGMTGELFF. In DNA form, the CDR3 reads TGTGCCAGTAGTATTACTCCACTAGCGGGGATGACCGGGGAGCTGTTTTTT.

This chain connects TRBV7-8 to TRBJ1-2; 8 bases map to TRBD1. CDR3 length: 13 amino acids. Germline-derived CDR1 and CDR2 are SGHVS and FQNEAQ. Germline trimming cut 3 bases from V and 7 bases from J; bases unmatched to any gene: 4. The CDR3 DNA follows: TGTGCCAGCAGCTTCCAGGGGGCTCGTGGCTACACCTTC. Amino acid sequence: CASSFQGARGYTF. Combining the CDR3 with reference TRBV7-8 and TRBJ1-2 gives the whole variable domain GAGVSQSPRYKVAKRGQDVALRCDPISGHVSLFWYQQALGQGPEFLTYFQNEAQLDKSGLPSDRFFAERPEGSVSTLKIQRTQQEDSAVYLCASSFQGARGYTFGSGTRLTVV.

The CDR3 spells CASSQGSREKYF. Written as DNA, the CDR3 is TGTGCCAGCAGCCAGGGGAGCCGGGAGAAGTATTTT. The V gene is TRBV5-6, the J gene TRBJ2-3; D is perhaps TRBD1 or TRBD2 (6 bases each). Trimming took 4 bases from V and 13 from J, leaving 16 bases between them. The length of the CDR3 is 12 residues. Germline CDR1 and CDR2: SGHDT and YYEEEE.

This chain links TRBV18 with TRBJ2-1, with 13 bases fitting TRBD2. J was trimmed by 8 bases and V by 8 bases; bases with no gene match: 9. The CDR3 spans 15 residues. Germline CDR1 is KGHSH and CDR2 is LQKENI. CDR3 in DNA: TGTGCCAGCACCAAGGGACTAGCGGGAAGTTATGAGCAGTTCTTC. Its protein is CASTKGLAGSYEQFF. The full variable domain, with the rest looked up from reference TRBV18 and TRBJ2-1, is NAGVMQNPRHLVRRRGQEARLRCSPMKGHSHVYWYRQLPEEGLKFMVYLQKENIIDESGMPKERFSAEFPKEGPSILRIQQVVRGDSAAYFCASTKGLAGSYEQFFGPGTRLTVL.

The chain has TRBV19 and TRBJ2-7; D uncertain. The V gene's germline CDR1 is LNHDA and CDR2 SQIVND (reference sequence). This CDR3 comprises 14 residues. V lost 4 bases and J lost 0, with 10 bases in between. This chain's CDR3 is CASSTTASSYEQYF. CDR3 DNA sequence: TGTGCCAGTAGTACGACGGCGAGCTCCTACGAGCAGTACTTC.

CDR3 residues: CTSSPHRGLKDEKLFF. The CDR3 DNA follows: TGCACCAGCAGCCCCCATCGAGGCCTCAAGGACGAAAAACTGTTTTTT. The chain has TRBV1 and TRBJ1-4. TRBV1 is tagged as a pseudogene. The CDR3 length is 16 residues.

This chain connects TRBV9 to TRBJ2-3, with D possibly being TRBD1 or TRBD2 (5 bases each). Germline CDR1 is SGDLS and CDR2 is YYNGEE. The CDR3 covers 14 residues. Deletions cut 6 bases from V and 2 bases from J, with 13 bases between. CDR3 DNA sequence: TGTGCCAGCAATGGGGGTATCGTCACAGATACGCAGTATTTT. Its protein product is CASNGGIVTDTQYF.

The genes are TRBV29-1 and TRBJ1-1, with a tentative D call TRBD1 (6 bases). V was trimmed by 7 bases and J by 7 bases, leaving 16 bases between them. The CDR3 consists of 12 residues. The germline CDR1 and CDR2 sequences are SQVTM and ANQGSEA. The CDR3 region is CSGIPPTGEAFF. CDR3 DNA sequence: TGCAGCGGGATACCCCCGACAGGTGAAGCTTTCTTT.

This clone appeared a single time. The chain carries TRBV4-2 and TRBJ1-5, with 11 bases aligning to TRBD1. The CDR3 extends over 15 amino acids. V shed 2 bases, J shed 5 bases, and the junction held 2 bases outside the gene matches. Germline CDR1 LGHNA, CDR2 YNFKEQ. The CDR3 loop reads CASSQRTGGDQPQHF. The CDR3 DNA reads TGTGCCAGCAGCCAACGGACAGGGGGCGATCAGCCCCAGCATTTT.

This clone was found once. V gene TRBV25-1 combines with J gene TRBJ2-7, with D tentatively TRBD1 (7 bases). The CDR3 is 16 amino acids. Deletions cut 7 bases from V and 2 bases from J, with 21 bases between. CDR1 MGHDK and CDR2 SYGVNS come from the germline V gene. The CDR3 protein is CASNRQGGRTTYEQYF. In DNA form, the CDR3 reads TGTGCCAGCAATAGGCAGGGGGGCCGGACCACCTACGAGCAGTACTTC.

The V call is TRBV28, the J call TRBJ1-4; D not certain. The CDR3 length is 18 residues. In germline, CDR1 is MDHEN, CDR2 SYDVKM. Trimming removed 4 bases from V and 0 bases from J, with 18 bases in between. CDR3 nucleotides: TGTGCCAGCAGTTCTATAGAAGAAATCCAGACAACTAATGAAAAACTGTTTTTT. Its translation is CASSSIEEIQTTNEKLFF.

J is TRBJ2-7 and V is TRBV6-1; 7 bases are shared with TRBD1. J was trimmed by 1 base and V by 5 bases; bases with no gene match: 5. Germline CDR1 is MNHNS and CDR2 is SASEGT. The CDR3 runs 14 residues. CDR3 residues: CASSLDRLSYEQYF. The CDR3 DNA follows: TGTGCCAGCAGTCTGGACAGGTTGTCCTACGAGCAGTACTTC.

The rearrangement uses TRBV6-1 and TRBJ2-3; D not certain. The CDR3 length is 15 residues. Between the trimmed V and J ends, which lost 3 bases and 0 bases, there was a span of 10 bases. CDR1 and CDR2 from the germline V gene are MNHNS and SASEGT. DNA of the CDR3: TGTGCCAGCAGTGATATTATCTCAAGCACAGATACGCAGTATTTT. This encodes CASSDIISSTDTQYF.

This rearrangement joins TRBV27 to TRBJ2-1, with D possibly being TRBD1 or TRBD2 (5 bases each). The CDR3 runs 14 residues. Germline loops: CDR1 MNHEY, CDR2 SMNVEV (reference sequence). V was shortened by 5 bases and J by 5 bases, with 13 bases between the two germline ends. CDR3 sequence (DNA): TGTGCCAGCAGTCTAAGAGGGGCACACAATGAGCAGTTCTTC. Translation: CASSLRGAHNEQFF.

The CDR3 DNA is TGTGCCAGCAGCTCCAGATCCGGCGAGCAGTACTTC. This gives the protein CASSSRSGEQYF. The chain links TRBV5-4 to TRBJ2-5, with unresolved D. The J call may be in error: the DNA end matches TRBJ2-7 better. The CDR3 runs 12 residues. Per germline, CDR1 SGHNT and CDR2 YYREEE (reference sequence).

This chain uses TRBV28 with TRBJ2-5; possible D gene TRBD2, 6 bases. Germline CDR1 MDHEN, CDR2 SYDVKM. This CDR3 region has 17 residues. Trimming removed 3 bases at V and 2 bases at J, with 19 bases between. The CDR3 is CASSFFVLSGPQETQYF. The CDR3 nucleotides read TGTGCCAGCAGTTTCTTTGTGTTGAGCGGGCCACAAGAGACCCAGTACTTC. Supplemented by reference TRBV28 and TRBJ2-5, the full variable domain reads DVKVTQSSRYLVKRTGEKVFLECVQDMDHENMFWYRQDPGLGLRLIYFSYDVKMKEKGDIPEGYSVSREKKERFSLILESASTNQTSMYLCASSFFVLSGPQETQYFGPGTRLLVL.